This TCR beta chain derives from a study of T cell responses to AZD1222 COVID-19 vaccine. Study at large: Pooled samples include second doses given at about 4 or 12 weeks. Regarding the study as a whole: Nearly half of unique spike-specific TCRs reportedly avoided B.1.351 and B.1.1.7 mutated regions. Samples come after the peak T cell response, not at day 14. Donor demographics were predominantly white British with a female majority; clonal diversity may be underestimated.

Germline CDR1 SNHLY, CDR2 FYNNEI. The CDR3 sequence is 13 residues long. Trimming pared 6 bases from V and 2 bases from J, leaving 10 bases between. Sequencing used immunoSEQ multiplex PCR; TCRdb keeps in-frame clones, though not all of them. The table includes 95,000 to 150,000 clones, approximately 90% detected once. A remark on this clone: Its antigen is unidentified. The identical CDR3 is also encoded by other nucleotide sequences in the sample.

The sequencing here drew on peripheral blood, taken on day 0 of AZD1222 vaccination. V is TRBV2 and J is TRBJ1-1, with D unclear. The receptor was isolated from an adult in good health. The CDR3 sequence: CASSVDGNTEAFF. The CDR3 DNA follows: TGTGCCAGCAGCGTAGACGGTAACACTGAAGCTTTCTTT.